This T cell receptor beta chain was sequenced during a study of blood T cell repertoires in COVID-19. Study as a whole: Specimens from acute and convalescent COVID-19 originated in the United States, Italy and Spain.

The repertoire was sequenced with immunoSEQ multiplex PCR; TCRdb's copy has only in-frame clones and lacks some. The sample yields about 490,000 clones, roughly 85% seen once. This CDR3 is 13 amino acids long. CDR1 is SNHLY, CDR2 FYNNEI, per germline. V shed 8 bases and J shed 4 bases, with 14 bases lying between them. This chain links TRBV2 with TRBJ2-5; perhaps TRBD1 as D (6 bases). The TCR originated in a human donor in a cohort sampled during active COVID-19. What was sequenced was peripheral blood. The CDR3 loop reads CASGGQRGETQYF. CDR3 DNA: TGTGCCAGCGGGGGCCAAAGGGGAGAGACCCAGTACTTC.